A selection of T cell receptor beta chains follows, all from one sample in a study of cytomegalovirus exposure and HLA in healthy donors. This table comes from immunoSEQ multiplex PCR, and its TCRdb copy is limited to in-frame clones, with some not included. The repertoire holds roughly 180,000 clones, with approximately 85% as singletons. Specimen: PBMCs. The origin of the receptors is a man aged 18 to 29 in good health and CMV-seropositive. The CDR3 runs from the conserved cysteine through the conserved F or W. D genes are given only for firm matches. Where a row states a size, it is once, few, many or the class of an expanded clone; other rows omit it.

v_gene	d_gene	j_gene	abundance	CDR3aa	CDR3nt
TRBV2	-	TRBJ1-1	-	CASTKGGIKNTEAFF	TGTGCCAGCACTAAGGGGGGGATTAAGAACACTGAAGCTTTCTTT
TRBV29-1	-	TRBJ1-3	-	CASDNSGNTIYF	TGCGCCTCGGACAACTCTGGAAACACCATATATTTT
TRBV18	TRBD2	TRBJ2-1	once	CASSPLRLAGGNEQFF	TGTGCCAGCTCACCACTTCGGCTAGCGGGGGGAAATGAGCAGTTCTTC
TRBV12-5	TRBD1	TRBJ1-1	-	CASGSIPGQGAFF	TGTGCTAGTGGTTCTATACCGGGACAGGGGGCTTTCTTT
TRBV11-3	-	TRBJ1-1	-	CASSLIEVNTEAFF	TGTGCCAGCAGCTTAATAGAGGTGAACACTGAAGCTTTCTTT
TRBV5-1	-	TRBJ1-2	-	CASREGPYGYTF	TGCGCCAGCAGGGAGGGTCCCTATGGCTACACCTTC
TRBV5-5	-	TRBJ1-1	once	CAGGRGGIDTEAFF	TGTGCCGGCGGTAGGGGGGGGATCGACACTGAAGCTTTCTTT
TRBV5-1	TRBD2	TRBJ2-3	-	CASSLITSGGALDTQYF	TGCGCCAGCAGCTTGATCACTAGCGGGGGGGCCTTAGACACGCAGTATTTT
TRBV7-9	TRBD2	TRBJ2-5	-	CASSIRAGAETQYF	TGTGCCAGCAGCATTAGAGCGGGGGCTGAGACCCAGTACTTC
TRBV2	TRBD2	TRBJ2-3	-	CASRKTSGGGGDTQYF	TGTGCCAGCAGGAAGACTAGCGGGGGGGGAGGGGATACGCAGTATTTT
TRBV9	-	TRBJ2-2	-	CASSAPLYRTLTNTGELFF	TGTGCCAGCAGCGCCCCCCTTTACAGGACCCTCACGAACACCGGGGAGCTGTTTTTT
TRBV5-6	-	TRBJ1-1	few	CASSFGRGTEAFF	TGTGCCAGCAGCTTCGGCAGGGGCACTGAAGCTTTCTTT
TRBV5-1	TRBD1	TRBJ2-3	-	CASSLRGTGPDTQYF	TGCGCCAGCAGCTTGCGAGGGACAGGGCCAGATACGCAGTATTTT